These T cell receptor beta chains were read from a single sample in a study of CD8+CD57+ T cells in acquired aplastic anemia. TCRdb processed the reads anew with MiXCR; each CDR3 protein has one entry. The sample holds 150,000 to 200,000 distinct CDR3 sequences, less than 50% seen once. The sample taken for sequencing was sorted CD4+, CD8+, or CD8+CD57+ T cells (not recorded which) from PBMCs. These receptors were collected from a human donor with aplastic anemia. Both conserved end residues are part of each CDR3. A D gene is named only where the DNA matches it firmly. Clone size is not always given. Where it is, it says once, few, many or a class for expanded clones.

CDR3 protein: CASSPLLEQYF; CDR3 DNA: TGTGCCAGCAGCCCCCTACTCGAGCAGTACTTC; V gene: TRBV7-8; J gene: TRBJ2-7; D gene: -; clone size: -
CDR3 protein: CARSLGLAGRFEQYF; CDR3 DNA: TGTGCCCGCAGCTTGGGACTAGCGGGGAGATTCGAGCAGTACTTC; V gene: TRBV13; J gene: TRBJ2-7; D gene: TRBD2; clone size: -
CDR3 protein: CASSQDSSYEQYF; CDR3 DNA: TGTGCCAGCAGCCAGGACAGTTCCTACGAGCAGTACTTC; V gene: TRBV14; J gene: TRBJ2-7; D gene: -; clone size: -
CDR3 protein: CASSPVGGLSTGELFF; CDR3 DNA: TGTGCCAGCAGCCCTGTAGGGGGGCTGAGCACCGGGGAGCTGTTTTTT; V gene: TRBV7-2; J gene: TRBJ2-2; D gene: -; clone size: many
CDR3 protein: CASSELRGSNQPQHF; CDR3 DNA: TGTGCCAGCAGTGAATTGAGGGGTAGCAATCAGCCCCAGCATTTT; V gene: TRBV2; J gene: TRBJ1-5; D gene: -; clone size: -
CDR3 protein: CSARQPRQGARTGELFF; CDR3 DNA: TGCAGTGCTAGGCAACCCAGACAGGGGGCGCGCACCGGGGAGCTGTTTTTT; V gene: TRBV20-1; J gene: TRBJ2-2; D gene: TRBD1; clone size: many
CDR3 protein: CASSSLNGGATEAFF; CDR3 DNA: TGTGCCAGCAGCTCGCTAAACGGGGGGGCCACTGAAGCTTTCTTT; V gene: TRBV7-2; J gene: TRBJ1-1; D gene: -; clone size: many
CDR3 protein: CATSRETGPGGYTF; CDR3 DNA: TGTGCCACCAGCAGAGAGACAGGGCCGGGCGGCTACACCTTC; V gene: TRBV15; J gene: TRBJ1-2; D gene: TRBD1; clone size: -
CDR3 protein: CAISDATSGLRNEQFF; CDR3 DNA: TGTGCCATCAGTGACGCGACTAGCGGTCTAAGGAATGAGCAGTTCTTC; V gene: TRBV10-3; J gene: TRBJ2-1; D gene: TRBD2; clone size: -
CDR3 protein: CASTVIAGAYEQYF; CDR3 DNA: TGTGCCAGCACCGTGATAGCTGGGGCGTACGAGCAGTACTTC; V gene: TRBV2; J gene: TRBJ2-7; D gene: -; clone size: -
CDR3 protein: CASSLIFGAGETQYF; CDR3 DNA: TGTGCCAGCAGCTTAATTTTCGGGGCTGGGGAGACCCAGTACTTC; V gene: TRBV5-4; J gene: TRBJ2-5; D gene: -; clone size: -
CDR3 protein: CATSPNRGTEQFF; CDR3 DNA: TGTGCCACCAGCCCCAATCGGGGGACAGAGCAGTTCTTC; V gene: TRBV24-1; J gene: TRBJ2-1; D gene: -; clone size: -
CDR3 protein: CASSLVVTGFGEQYF; CDR3 DNA: TGTGCCAGCAGCTTGGTCGTGACAGGGTTTGGCGAGCAGTACTTC; V gene: TRBV5-6; J gene: TRBJ2-7; D gene: TRBD1; clone size: many
CDR3 protein: CATSDPGQTDTQYF; CDR3 DNA: TGTGCCACCAGTGACCCCGGACAAACAGATACGCAGTATTTT; V gene: TRBV24-1; J gene: TRBJ2-3; D gene: -; clone size: -
CDR3 protein: CASSSVGLADTQYF; CDR3 DNA: TGCGCCAGCAGCTCCGTTGGGTTGGCAGATACGCAGTATTTT; V gene: TRBV5-1; J gene: TRBJ2-3; D gene: -; clone size: many
CDR3 protein: CASSRDRGRNEQYF; CDR3 DNA: TGTGCCAGCTCTCGGGACAGGGGGCGGAACGAGCAGTACTTC; V gene: TRBV25-1; J gene: TRBJ2-7; D gene: TRBD1; clone size: once
CDR3 protein: CASLKVDMNEQFF; CDR3 DNA: TGTGCCAGCCTCAAAGTAGATATGAATGAGCAGTTCTTC; V gene: TRBV5-6; J gene: TRBJ2-1; D gene: -; clone size: many
CDR3 protein: CATSDSGQGSYEQYF; CDR3 DNA: TGTGCCACCAGTGATTCGGGACAGGGCTCCTACGAGCAGTACTTC; V gene: TRBV24-1; J gene: TRBJ2-7; D gene: TRBD1; clone size: -
CDR3 protein: CAIRTGTGNTEAFF; CDR3 DNA: TGTGCCATCAGAACCGGGACAGGGAACACTGAAGCTTTCTTT; V gene: TRBV12-3/TRBV12-4; J gene: TRBJ1-1; D gene: TRBD1; clone size: few
CDR3 protein: CANAGGRADTQYF; CDR3 DNA: TGTGCCAACGCCGGGGGACGCGCAGATACGCAGTATTTT; V gene: TRBV2; J gene: TRBJ2-3; D gene: -; clone size: -
CDR3 protein: CASSLVGQGNQPQHF; CDR3 DNA: TGTGCCAGCAGCTTAGTGGGTCAGGGTAATCAGCCCCAGCATTTT; V gene: TRBV7-9; J gene: TRBJ1-5; D gene: -; clone size: -
CDR3 protein: CASSFGRGHRANEKLFF; CDR3 DNA: TGTGCCAGCAGTTTCGGACGGGGCCACAGGGCTAATGAAAAACTGTTTTTT; V gene: TRBV6-5; J gene: TRBJ1-4; D gene: -; clone size: -
CDR3 protein: CSVSGMNTGAFF; CDR3 DNA: TGCAGCGTCTCCGGGATGAACACTGGAGCTTTCTTC; V gene: TRBV29-1; J gene: TRBJ1-1; D gene: -; clone size: few
CDR3 protein: CASSFRTGANEQYF; CDR3 DNA: TGTGCCAGCAGCTTCAGGACAGGGGCGAACGAGCAGTACTTC; V gene: TRBV5-5; J gene: TRBJ2-7; D gene: TRBD1; clone size: few
CDR3 protein: CASSPRASNQPQHF; CDR3 DNA: TGTGCCAGCAGCCCTAGGGCAAGCAATCAGCCCCAGCATTTT; V gene: TRBV7-2; J gene: TRBJ1-5; D gene: -; clone size: -
CDR3 protein: CASTPGQNYEQYF; CDR3 DNA: TGTGCCAGCACCCCGGGACAGAACTACGAGCAGTACTTC; V gene: TRBV7-2; J gene: TRBJ2-7; D gene: TRBD1; clone size: few